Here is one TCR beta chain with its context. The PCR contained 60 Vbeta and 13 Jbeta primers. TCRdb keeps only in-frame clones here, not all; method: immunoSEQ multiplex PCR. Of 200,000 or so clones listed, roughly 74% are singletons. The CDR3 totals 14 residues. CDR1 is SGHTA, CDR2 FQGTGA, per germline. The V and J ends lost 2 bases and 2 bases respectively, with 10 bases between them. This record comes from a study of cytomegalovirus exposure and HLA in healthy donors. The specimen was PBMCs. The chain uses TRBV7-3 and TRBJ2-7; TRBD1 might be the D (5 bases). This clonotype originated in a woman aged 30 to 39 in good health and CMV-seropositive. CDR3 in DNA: TGTGCCAGCAGCTTACAGGGCGGCACCTACGAGCAGTACTTC. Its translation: CASSLQGGTYEQYF.